This is a list of T cell receptor beta chains from one sample in a study of cytomegalovirus exposure and HLA in healthy donors. Method: immunoSEQ multiplex PCR; TCRdb's copy keeps in-frame clones and lacks some. The sample holds 45,000 to 65,000 clones; 82% are singletons and the top ten take approximately 2.8%. Material: PBMCs. Receptors were obtained from a woman aged 18-30 years in good health and CMV-seronegative. The CDR3 runs from the conserved cysteine through the conserved F or W. The D gene is left open where the match is weak. Some rows mark clone size as missing; the rest say once, few, many or name a class of expanded clone.

TRBV5-1	.	TRBJ2-2	TRBD2	CASSLALATSGELFF	TGCGCCAGCAGCTTGGCACTAGCGACGTCCGGGGAGCTGTTTTTT
TRBV19	.	TRBJ2-1	.	CASSIPFSLSSYNEQFF	TGTGCCAGTAGTATCCCCTTTTCGCTAAGCTCCTACAATGAGCAGTTCTTC
TRBV30	.	TRBJ2-5	.	CAWSPSAGYQETQYF	TGTGCCTGGAGTCCCTCCGCGGGGTACCAAGAGACCCAGTACTTC
TRBV27	.	TRBJ2-7	TRBD2	CASSLPGGYEQYF	TGTGCCAGCAGTTTACCCGGGGGGTATGAGCAGTACTTC
TRBV29-1	.	TRBJ2-1	TRBD1	CSVEEGQGADNEQFF	TGCAGCGTTGAAGAGGGACAGGGGGCGGATAATGAGCAGTTCTTC
TRBV27	few	TRBJ2-3	.	CASSLTLATDTQYF	TGTGCCAGCAGTTTAACGCTAGCCACAGATACGCAGTATTTT
TRBV7-3	.	TRBJ2-2	TRBD1	CASSTRQGANTGELFF	TGTGCCAGCAGCACACGACAGGGTGCAAACACCGGGGAGCTGTTTTTT
TRBV27	.	TRBJ2-7	.	CASSHQGGEEQYF	TGTGCCAGCAGCCACCAGGGCGGTGAAGAGCAGTACTTC
TRBV5-1	few	TRBJ2-2	TRBD1	CASSPNLQGITGELFF	TGCGCCAGCAGTCCAAACTTACAGGGGATCACCGGGGAGCTGTTTTTT
TRBV11-3	.	TRBJ2-1	TRBD2	CASSLRDGGSAYNEQFF	TGTGCCAGCAGCTTACGGGACGGCGGGAGCGCCTACAATGAGCAGTTCTTC
TRBV29-1	.	TRBJ2-2	.	CSVGRGGGVNTGELFF	TGCAGCGTTGGACGAGGTGGAGGGGTTAACACCGGGGAGCTGTTTTTT
TRBV27	.	TRBJ2-5	TRBD2	CASSFAPGLAGVAETQYF	TGTGCCAGCAGTTTCGCTCCGGGACTAGCGGGAGTTGCGGAGACCCAGTACTTC
TRBV5-5	few	TRBJ1-2	TRBD1	CASSLDAGGAYGYTF	TGTGCCAGCAGCTTGGACGCAGGGGGCGCCTATGGCTACACCTTC
TRBV11-2	.	TRBJ2-1	.	CASSSTGYNEQFF	TGTGCCAGCAGCTCAACAGGGTACAATGAGCAGTTCTTC
TRBV5-1	.	TRBJ2-7	.	CASSPGQLEYYEQYF	TGCGCCAGCAGCCCAGGACAGCTTGAGTACTACGAGCAGTACTTC
TRBV10-1	.	TRBJ2-2	.	CASSEFEEGAGELFF	TGCGCCAGCAGTGAGTTCGAAGAGGGAGCCGGGGAGCTGTTTTTT
TRBV28	.	TRBJ2-6	.	CASSYSYSGANVLTF	TGTGCCAGCAGTTACTCTTACTCTGGGGCCAACGTCCTGACTTTC
TRBV7-2	.	TRBJ2-3	.	CASSTRVSSTDTQYF	TGTGCCAGCAGCACGCGGGTGTCTAGCACAGATACGCAGTATTTT
TRBV7-3	.	TRBJ2-1	.	CASSPAPSSYNEQFF	TGTGCCAGCAGCCCCGCCCCGAGCTCCTACAATGAGCAGTTCTTC
TRBV27	.	TRBJ2-7	TRBD1	CASTGTGGPYEQYF	TGTGCCAGCACCGGGACAGGGGGTCCCTACGAGCAGTACTTC
TRBV6-1	.	TRBJ1-2	.	CASTEGDVYGYTF	TGTGCCAGCACCGAAGGAGATGTCTATGGCTACACCTTC
TRBV12-2	.	TRBJ1-1	.	CASRLDPPSGTEAFF	TGTGCAAGTCGCCTAGATCCACCCTCGGGCACTGAAGCTTTCTTT
TRBV9	.	TRBJ2-7	.	CASGSDSYEQYF	TGTGCCAGCGGGAGTGACTCCTACGAGCAGTACTTC
TRBV29-1	.	TRBJ1-1	TRBD1	CSVVRQGVITEAFF	TGCAGCGTGGTGCGACAGGGGGTCATCACTGAAGCTTTCTTT
TRBV10-1	.	TRBJ1-1	.	CASSYEVNTEAFF	TGCGCCAGCAGTTATGAGGTAAACACTGAAGCTTTCTTT
TRBV29-1	.	TRBJ1-2	.	CSVEDGPSYGYTF	TGCAGCGTTGAAGATGGGCCGAGCTATGGCTACACCTTC
TRBV6-1	.	TRBJ2-3	TRBD1	CASTDRVGFTDTQYF	TGTGCCAGCACTGACAGGGTTGGGTTTACAGATACGCAGTATTTT
TRBV5-4	.	TRBJ2-2	.	CASSLGQGNTGELFF	TGTGCCAGCAGCTTAGGGCAGGGCAACACCGGGGAGCTGTTTTTT